The rows below give T cell receptor beta chains drawn from one sample of a study of blood T cell repertoires in COVID-19. This table comes from immunoSEQ multiplex PCR, and its TCRdb copy is limited to in-frame clones, with some not included. The data show 100,000 to 150,000 clones, 84% seen once. Sequencing was done on a sample of peripheral blood. Receptors originate from a woman older than 75 with acute or convalescent COVID-19. Each CDR3 is given without its conserved first and last residue. D genes are given only for firm matches.

v_gene	d_gene	len	j_gene	CDR3aa
TRBV11-3	TRBD1	13	TRBJ2-3	ASSPDRGRGDPQY
TRBV6-4	TRBD1	14	TRBJ1-2	ASSDLHGQATYGYT
TRBV6-5	TRBD1	13	TRBJ1-5	ASSLYRDRGAPQH
TRBV5-8	TRBD1	12	TRBJ1-5	ASSWGTGNQPQH
TRBV3-1/TRBV3-2	TRBD2	13	TRBJ2-3	ASSLAGGPTDTQY
TRBV27	-	13	TRBJ1-6	ASRVGGLMNSPLH
TRBV12-3/TRBV12-4	-	11	TRBJ2-5	ASSFSSAETQY
TRBV4-2	-	13	TRBJ1-4	ASSQDDSENEKLF
TRBV7-8	-	12	TRBJ1-1	ASSQRSMNTEAF
TRBV4-1	-	13	TRBJ2-5	ASSRPEWGEETQY
TRBV6-5	TRBD1	13	TRBJ2-1	ASSYERQGKNEQF
TRBV15	-	13	TRBJ2-4	ATSRDLSGQDIQY
TRBV5-1	TRBD1	13	TRBJ1-3	ASSLGTGTGNTIY
TRBV3-1/TRBV3-2	-	14	TRBJ1-6	ASSHPGDGINSPLH
TRBV5-1	-	11	TRBJ1-4	ASRSGSGEKLF
TRBV20-1	-	9	TRBJ2-1	SAPLAAEQF
TRBV27	TRBD1	13	TRBJ2-7	ASSLSAGGAYEQY
TRBV24-1	TRBD1	11	TRBJ1-5	ATGPGTGEPQH
TRBV7-2	-	13	TRBJ1-1	ASSPGLPSASEAF
TRBV30	TRBD2	18	TRBJ2-1	AWSVLGSGRRVGRNNEQF
TRBV2	TRBD1	14	TRBJ2-5	ASSEGTTGGPETQY
TRBV6-2/TRBV6-3	-	13	TRBJ1-5	ASSSAQGSAQPQH
TRBV6-2/TRBV6-3	-	14	TRBJ2-4	ASSHRESLAKNIQY